This is a list of T cell receptor beta chains from one sample in a study of OX40 agonist ivuxolimab in advanced cancers. Method: immunoSEQ multiplex PCR; TCRdb's copy keeps in-frame clones and lacks some. The sample carries 55,000 to 75,000 clones, around four fifths recorded once. Sequenced material: CD4+ or CD8+ T cells sorted from blood, taken in a trial of the OX40 agonist ivuxolimab. All receptors derive from an adult with an advanced solid tumor such as melanoma, head and neck, liver or kidney cancer. Both conserved end residues are part of each CDR3. Each record gives: CDR3 DNA, CDR3 protein, clone size, J gene, CDR3 length, V gene, D gene. A D gene is named only where the DNA matches it firmly. For some rows the clone size is stated as once, few or many, or as a class when expanded; others skip it.

TGTGCCAGCACCGGAACCTCCTACGAGCAGTACTTC,CASTGTSYEQYF,-,TRBJ2-7,12,TRBV28,-
TGTGCCAGCAGTACTAGCGGGAACTCCTACGAGCAGTACTTC,CASSTSGNSYEQYF,few,TRBJ2-7,14,TRBV6-6,TRBD2
TGCGCCAGCAGCACACGCATCGGGACTACTGGTGTCGAGACCCAGTACTTC,CASSTRIGTTGVETQYF,-,TRBJ2-5,17,TRBV5-1,TRBD2
TGTGCCAGCAGTGAAGCGCTACAGGGGGCAACTGGAAACACCATATATTTT,CASSEALQGATGNTIYF,-,TRBJ1-3,17,TRBV2,TRBD1
TGTGCCACCAATCAGGGGTCGAGTGAAAAACTGTTTTTT,CATNQGSSEKLFF,-,TRBJ1-4,13,TRBV10-3,-
TGTGCCAGCAGCTTAATGGCCGGGACCGGGAACACTGAAGCTTTCTTT,CASSLMAGTGNTEAFF,-,TRBJ1-1,16,TRBV7-9,-
TGTGCCAGCACACAGGGGTCCCAAATGAACACTGAAGCTTTCTTT,CASTQGSQMNTEAFF,few,TRBJ1-1,15,TRBV6-1,TRBD1
TGTGCCAGCAGCCAAGTGTCCGGACCTATAAACTATGGCTACACCTTC,CASSQVSGPINYGYTF,-,TRBJ1-2,16,TRBV14,-
TGTGCCAGCAAACCGGGACAGGGGGCAGATACGCAGTATTTT,CASKPGQGADTQYF,-,TRBJ2-3,14,TRBV27,TRBD1
TGTGCCAGCAGCCCCAGGGCGGGGGGGCAAGAGACCCAGTACTTC,CASSPRAGGQETQYF,few,TRBJ2-5,15,TRBV7-3,TRBD2
TGTGCCAGCAGCTTGGAGACGGGGACGGAGACCCAGTACTTC,CASSLETGTETQYF,-,TRBJ2-5,14,TRBV4-2,-
TGCGCCAGCAGCTTGCCATCGAGTATCACTGAAGCTTTCTTT,CASSLPSSITEAFF,many,TRBJ1-1,14,TRBV5-1,-
TGTGCCAGCAGGACGGGACTAGCGGGAGTGGGTGAGCAGTTCTTC,CASRTGLAGVGEQFF,-,TRBJ2-1,15,TRBV6-5,TRBD2
TGTGCCAGCAGTGGGACTAGCGGCACAGATACGCAGTATTTT,CASSGTSGTDTQYF,-,TRBJ2-3,14,TRBV2,TRBD2
TGTGCCAGCAGCTCGGTCTGGACGGGGGCTTTGGATGAGCAGTTCTTC,CASSSVWTGALDEQFF,-,TRBJ2-1,16,TRBV7-9,-
TGTGCCAGCAGTTTACCATCAGATACGCAGTATTTT,CASSLPSDTQYF,few,TRBJ2-3,12,TRBV28,-
TGTGCCAGCAGTTACTCGGGGGCGGGGTACTATGGCTACACCTTC,CASSYSGAGYYGYTF,once,TRBJ1-2,15,TRBV6-5,-
TGTGCCAGCAGTGGCCCCCGGAGCGGCACTGAAGCTTTCTTT,CASSGPRSGTEAFF,-,TRBJ1-1,14,TRBV2,-
TGCGCCAGCAGCCAAGACAGGGGGAATCAGCCCCAGCATTTT,CASSQDRGNQPQHF,-,TRBJ1-5,14,TRBV4-1,TRBD1
TGTGCCAGCAGTGAGGGACTAGCGGGGCAAGAGACCCAGTACTTC,CASSEGLAGQETQYF,-,TRBJ2-5,15,TRBV2,TRBD2
TGTGCCAGCAGTCCCCGTGGGGGGGGAGTTAATGAAAAACTGTTTTTT,CASSPRGGGVNEKLFF,-,TRBJ1-4,16,TRBV28,-
TGTGCCAGCAGCTTAACCGGGACAGGGGGCGTTTCTGGCTACACCTTC,CASSLTGTGGVSGYTF,-,TRBJ1-2,16,TRBV7-3,TRBD1
TGCGCCAGCAGCCCGGACAGGGATGAAAAACTGTTTTTT,CASSPDRDEKLFF,-,TRBJ1-4,13,TRBV5-1,TRBD1
TGTGCCAGCAGCCGTAATCGAGACTATGGCTACACCTTC,CASSRNRDYGYTF,once,TRBJ1-2,13,TRBV11-2,-
TGTGCCATCAGTGACCCGGCCACGAACACTGAAGCTTTCTTT,CAISDPATNTEAFF,-,TRBJ1-1,14,TRBV10-3,-
TGTGCCAGCAGCTACTGGACAGGAAAGACTGAAGCTTTCTTT,CASSYWTGKTEAFF,-,TRBJ1-1,14,TRBV7-2,TRBD1
TGTGCCAGCAGCTTGTGGACAGGGGCGACAGATACGCAGTATTTT,CASSLWTGATDTQYF,-,TRBJ2-3,15,TRBV5-6,TRBD1
TGTGCCAGCAGTTCTGTCTGGGCGCAGGAAAAACTGTTTTTT,CASSSVWAQEKLFF,few,TRBJ1-4,14,TRBV28,-
TGTGCCAGCAGTTTATTCGACAGGACAGATACGCAGTATTTT,CASSLFDRTDTQYF,-,TRBJ2-3,14,TRBV28,-
TGTGCCAGCAGCTTAGCTGGACTAGCGGGGGGGGCCGGGGAGCTGTTTTTT,CASSLAGLAGGAGELFF,-,TRBJ2-2,17,TRBV7-2,TRBD2
TGCGCCAGCAGCTTGGCCCAAGAGACCCAGTACTTC,CASSLAQETQYF,-,TRBJ2-5,12,TRBV5-1,-
TGCGCCAGCAGTGACAGGGGGCAAGACTATGGCTACACCTTC,CASSDRGQDYGYTF,-,TRBJ1-2,14,TRBV10-1,TRBD1
TGTGCTAGTGGTTTGGACCCAGGGGACTCCACGCAGTATTTT,CASGLDPGDSTQYF,-,TRBJ2-3,14,TRBV12-5,-
TGTGCCAGCAGCCCGAGACAGGGTGTTGGTGGCACCATATATTTT,CASSPRQGVGGTIYF,-,TRBJ1-3,15,TRBV7-9,TRBD1
TGTGCCAGCAGCCGAGGACCGATCCAAGAGACCCAGTACTTC,CASSRGPIQETQYF,-,TRBJ2-5,14,TRBV7-2,-
TGTGCCAGCAGCTTCGAACTGTCCACACAGAGCTCCTACAATGAGCAGTTCTTC,CASSFELSTQSSYNEQFF,-,TRBJ2-1,18,TRBV7-9,-
TGCGCCAGCAGTCGGGGCCTACAGGGCCAAGAGACCCAGTACTTC,CASSRGLQGQETQYF,-,TRBJ2-5,15,TRBV10-1,-
TGTGCCACCGCTAGAAACAGGGGCAGCTACGAGCAGTACTTC,CATARNRGSYEQYF,-,TRBJ2-7,14,TRBV15,TRBD1
TGTGCCAGCAGTGAGAACGGTTTGAACACTGAAGCTTTCTTT,CASSENGLNTEAFF,-,TRBJ1-1,14,TRBV2,-
TGTGCCAGTAAAACAGGGACAGGGAAGAGCAATCAGCCCCAGCATTTT,CASKTGTGKSNQPQHF,-,TRBJ1-5,16,TRBV19,TRBD1
TGTGCCAGCAGCTTTTGGGGCAGGGGACGCACAGATACGCAGTATTTT,CASSFWGRGRTDTQYF,-,TRBJ2-3,16,TRBV7-2,-
TGTGCCAGCAGTTTATTGCCCGGCAGCCTGGGGTACGAGCAGTACTTC,CASSLLPGSLGYEQYF,-,TRBJ2-7,16,TRBV28,-
TGTGCCAGCAGGAGGACAGGGTCGAGCTCCTACAATGAGCAGTTCTTC,CASRRTGSSSYNEQFF,-,TRBJ2-1,16,TRBV27,TRBD1
TGTGCCAGCAGCGTAGACCGGACAGGGTCCTACAATGAGCAGTTCTTC,CASSVDRTGSYNEQFF,-,TRBJ2-1,16,TRBV7-9,TRBD1
TGTGCCAGCAGCCCTTTTGCGGGGGAGCAAAACACCATATATTTT,CASSPFAGEQNTIYF,-,TRBJ1-3,15,TRBV7-3,-
TGTGCCAGCAGTTACTCGATACTAGCCTACGAGCAGTACTTC,CASSYSILAYEQYF,-,TRBJ2-7,14,TRBV6-5,-
TGTGCCATCAGTATTGACAGGGACACTGAAGCTTTCTTT,CAISIDRDTEAFF,-,TRBJ1-1,13,TRBV10-3,TRBD1
TGTGCCAGCAGTCTAACAGGCTATGGCTACACCTTC,CASSLTGYGYTF,-,TRBJ1-2,12,TRBV28,-
TGTGCCACCAGCACGATCGGGGCGTCGTACGAGCAGTACTTC,CATSTIGASYEQYF,-,TRBJ2-7,14,TRBV15,-
TGTGCCAGCAGTGAGGGTAGCAGACCCCTCCACTTT,CASSEGSRPLHF,many,TRBJ1-6,12,TRBV2,-
TGTGCCAGCTCACCGGGACAGGGGGCATCGGCTGGGGCCAACGTCCTGACTTTC,CASSPGQGASAGANVLTF,-,TRBJ2-6,18,TRBV18,TRBD1
TGTGCCAGTAGTCCCGCGGGGGCGGGAGGGCCGTACGAGCAGTACTTC,CASSPAGAGGPYEQYF,-,TRBJ2-7,16,TRBV19,TRBD2
TGTGCCAGCAGTGAAGGACGACCCCAGCATTTT,CASSEGRPQHF,-,TRBJ1-5,11,TRBV6-1,-
TGTGCCAGTAGGGGTGCGGGGGTCGATGAGCAGTTCTTC,CASRGAGVDEQFF,-,TRBJ2-1,13,TRBV19,TRBD2
TGTGCCAGCAGTTACGGCCCATTGCGCGGCTACACCTTC,CASSYGPLRGYTF,-,TRBJ1-2,13,TRBV6-5,-